The clone carrying this T cell receptor beta chain was recorded many times. What it binds is unknown. This CDR3 has 12 residues. CDR1 MDHEN and CDR2 SYDVKM come from the germline V gene. The V and J ends lost 8 bases and 4 bases respectively, with 11 bases between them. This sample is part of a study of T-cell reconstitution after alpha-beta-depleted transplantation in children. Preparing the TCRbeta library involved the use of unique molecular identifiers. MiXCR, run by TCRdb on the PCR reads, gives a single entry per CDR3 protein. The sample has 600,000 or so distinct CDR3 sequences, 23% seen once. General study points: When one year had passed after transplant, most T-cell counts and diversity came from newly produced T cells. The study reportedly traced alpha-beta T cells about two months after transplant to several hundred expanded graft clones. The study traced high day-60 TCRbeta diversity in some patients to surviving recipient T cells and thymic progenitors.

The receptor was isolated from a boy under two years old who had a stem cell transplant for acute myeloid leukemia, so the T cells may come from the graft donor. The chain employs TRBV28 and TRBJ1-1; D is unclear. The sample consisted of PBMCs, mostly from graft donor cells, taken 360 days after TCRalphabeta/CD19-depleted stem cell transplant. The CDR3 region is CASGVGITEAFF. The CDR3 DNA is TGTGCCAGCGGAGTAGGTATCACTGAAGCTTTCTTT.